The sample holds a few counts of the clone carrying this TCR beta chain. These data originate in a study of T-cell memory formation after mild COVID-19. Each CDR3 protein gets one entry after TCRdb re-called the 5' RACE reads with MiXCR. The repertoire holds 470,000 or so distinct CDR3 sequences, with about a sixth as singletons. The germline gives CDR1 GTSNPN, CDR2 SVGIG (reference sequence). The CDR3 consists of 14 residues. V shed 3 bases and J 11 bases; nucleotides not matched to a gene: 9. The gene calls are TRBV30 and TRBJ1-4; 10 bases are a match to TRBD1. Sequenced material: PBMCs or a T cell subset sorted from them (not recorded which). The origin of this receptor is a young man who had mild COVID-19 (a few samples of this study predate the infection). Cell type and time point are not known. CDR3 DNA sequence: TGTGCCTGGAGGACCCCAGGGACAGGGGTGAAACTGTTTTTT. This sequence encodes CAWRTPGTGVKLFF.